A selection of T cell receptor beta chains follows, all from one sample in a study of immune characterization of retroperitoneal liposarcoma. TCRdb itself ran the PCR reads through MiXCR, one entry per CDR3 protein. The table has roughly 8,000 distinct CDR3 sequences, 25% to 35% seen once; the top ten hold about 14%. Sequencing was done on a sample of blood. The receptor source for this set is a male donor with retroperitoneal liposarcoma. The CDR3 runs from the conserved cysteine through the conserved F or W. The D gene is left open where the match is weak. Not every row has a clone size; where given, it reads once, few, many or a size class.

>TRBV6-8|.|.|TRBJ1-4
TGTGCCAGCAGTTACTCCCGGACACTGTGGGAAAAACTGTTTTTT
CASSYSRTLWEKLFF
>TRBV30|.|.|TRBJ2-2
TGTGCCTCCCTGGGGAGGACATACGTCACCGGGGAGCTGTTTTTT
CASLGRTYVTGELFF
>TRBV6-6|TRBD1|few|TRBJ2-5
TGTGCCAGCAGTTACCCAGGGGGCGAGACCCAGTACTTC
CASSYPGGETQYF
>TRBV6-6|.|medium-sized|TRBJ2-7
TGTGCCAGCAGTTACTCGGGGCCCAGGGAACAGTCCGTCCCCTACGAGCAGTACTTC
CASSYSGPREQSVPYEQYF
>TRBV10-3|TRBD2|.|TRBJ2-7
TGTGCCATCAGTGGGAGCGGGAGCCCCTCCTACGAGCAGTACTTC
CAISGSGSPSYEQYF
>TRBV6-1|TRBD2|medium-sized|TRBJ2-5
TGTGCCAGCAGTGACGGGGGGGTCACCCAGTACTTC
CASSDGGVTQYF
>TRBV6-1|.|medium-sized|TRBJ2-1
TGTGCCAGCACTCCAAGTGGATACAATGAGCAGTTCTTC
CASTPSGYNEQFF
>TRBV7-2|TRBD2|few|TRBJ2-1
TGTGCCAGCAGCCCCTGGACTAGCGGGACTGAGCAGTTCTTC
CASSPWTSGTEQFF
>TRBV6-6|TRBD1|.|TRBJ2-1
TGTGCCAGCCAAGACAGGGGGTTAAGTACGTCCTACAATGAGCAGTTCTTC
CASQDRGLSTSYNEQFF
>TRBV6-5|TRBD1|many|TRBJ2-7
TGTGCCAGCAGGGGCACAGGGGACTACGAGCAGTACTTC
CASRGTGDYEQYF
>TRBV6-1|.|many|TRBJ2-7
TGTGCCACGGCGGGACTCCTCCAGGGAGAGCAGTACTTC
CATAGLLQGEQYF
>TRBV6-6|.|medium-sized|TRBJ2-3
TGTGCCAGCAGTTTCAGGGCGGGCGGCGGCACAGATACGCAGTATTTT
CASSFRAGGGTDTQYF
>TRBV4-1|TRBD2|many|TRBJ2-2
TGCGCCAGCAGCCAAGATTCGGCTAGCGGGACAAACACCGGGGAGCTGTTTTTT
CASSQDSASGTNTGELFF
>TRBV11-1|TRBD2|few|TRBJ2-1
TGTGCCAGCAGCTCACTAGCGAGCTACAATGAGCAGTTCTTC
CASSSLASYNEQFF
>TRBV7-2|.|medium-sized|TRBJ1-2
TGTGCCAGCAGCTCCGGGTTGGGTTGGAACTATGGCTACACCTTC
CASSSGLGWNYGYTF
>TRBV6-8|.|once|TRBJ2-5
TGTGCCTCCACGGGGGTAACCCAAGAGACCCAGTACTTC
CASTGVTQETQYF
>TRBV6-1|TRBD1|.|TRBJ1-4
TGTGCCAGCAGTGAAGGGACAGGTGCTGCAACTAATGAAAAACTGTTTTTT
CASSEGTGAATNEKLFF
>TRBV7-6|.|.|TRBJ2-1
TGTGCCAGCAGCTTGGGCGGGACGCTCTACAATGAGCAGTTCTTC
CASSLGGTLYNEQFF
>TRBV6-5|.|.|TRBJ2-7
TGTGCCAGCAGTTACTCCTCTCGCGGGGGCAAGCAGTACTTC
CASSYSSRGGKQYF
>TRBV6-1|TRBD2|.|TRBJ2-1
TGTGCCAGCAGTATAGCGGGAGGAAGTAATGAGCAGTTCTTC
CASSIAGGSNEQFF
>TRBV6-1|.|.|TRBJ1-1
TGTGCCAGCAGCCCGGGACTCGGCACTGAAGCTTTCTTT
CASSPGLGTEAFF
>TRBV6-1|TRBD1|medium-sized|TRBJ2-5
TGTGCCAGCAGTCGCGGGACAGGAACGTGGGGAGAGACCCAGTACTTC
CASSRGTGTWGETQYF
>TRBV20-1|.|.|TRBJ2-3
TGCAGTGCGGGGAGGATACAACCAGATACGCAGTATTTT
CSAGRIQPDTQYF
>TRBV29-1|.|.|TRBJ2-1
TGCAGCGTTGGAGCAGGGTCCTACAATGAGCAGTTCTTC
CSVGAGSYNEQFF
>TRBV6-1|.|few|TRBJ2-1
TGTGCCAGCAGTGACAAGAGTGAGCAGTTCTTC
CASSDKSEQFF
>TRBV6-4|TRBD2|medium-sized|TRBJ2-1
TGTGCCAGCAGTGACGCGCCTAGCGGGAGGAATGAGCAGTTCTTC
CASSDAPSGRNEQFF